The clone carrying this T cell receptor (beta chain) appeared once. Its antigen is undetermined. The junction departs from germline at one end; a sequencing error may be responsible. Resection was for synchronous oligometastatic disease or a late solitary brain metastasis recurrence. The data derive from a study of T cells in lung cancer brain metastases. Study-wide context: About 90% of the roughly 20 patients had no interval therapy between resections. Study-level results: FFPE DNA fragmentation may have prevented retrieving the complete T cell repertoire.

The protocol was immunoSEQ multiplex PCR, while the TCRdb copy is restricted to in-frame clones and leaves out a portion. The repertoire includes about 5,600 clones, 84% of them detected once, and 6.2% sits in the top ten. Input material: tumor tissue from a brain metastasis. This sequence was found in a man in his fifties or sixties with non-small cell lung cancer that had spread to the brain.

The CDR3 protein is CTSSVAGTRADTQYF. The CDR3 region has the DNA TGTACCAGCAGCGTAGCGGGGACTAGGGCAGATACGCAGTATTTT. The chain employs TRBV9 and TRBJ2-3; 8 bases line up with TRBD2. CDR3 size: 15 residues. Looked up from germline, CDR1 is SGDLS and CDR2 is YYNGEE.